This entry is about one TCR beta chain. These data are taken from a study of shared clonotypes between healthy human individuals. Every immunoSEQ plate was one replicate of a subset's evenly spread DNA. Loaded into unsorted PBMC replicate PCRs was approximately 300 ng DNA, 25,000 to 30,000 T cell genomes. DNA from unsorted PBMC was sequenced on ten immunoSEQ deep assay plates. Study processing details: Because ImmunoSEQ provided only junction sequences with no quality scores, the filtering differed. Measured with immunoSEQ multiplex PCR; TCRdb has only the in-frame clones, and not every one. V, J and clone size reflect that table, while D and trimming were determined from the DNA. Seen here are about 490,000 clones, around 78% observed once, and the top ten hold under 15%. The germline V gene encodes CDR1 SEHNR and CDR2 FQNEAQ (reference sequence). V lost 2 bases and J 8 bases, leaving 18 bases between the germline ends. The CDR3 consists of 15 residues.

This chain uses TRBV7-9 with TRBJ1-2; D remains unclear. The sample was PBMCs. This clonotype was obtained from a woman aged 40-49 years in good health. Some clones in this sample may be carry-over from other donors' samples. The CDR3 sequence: CASSLKTSGREGYTF. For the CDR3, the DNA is TGTGCCAGCAGCTTAAAGACCAGTGGGAGGGAGGGCTACACCTTC.